Listed here are 14 T cell receptor beta chains from one sample, sequenced in a study of T-cell reconstitution after alpha-beta-depleted transplantation in children. TCRbeta library construction was performed incorporating unique molecular identifiers. TCRdb ran MiXCR on the PCR reads and lists one entry per CDR3 protein. The sample has about 600,000 distinct CDR3 sequences, 10% to 15% seen once. The sequenced sample was PBMCs, mostly from graft donor cells, obtained 360 days after TCRalphabeta/CD19-depleted stem cell transplant. These receptors came from a male patient between 10 and 17 years old who had a stem cell transplant for acute myeloid leukemia, so the T cells may come from the graft donor.

There are many counts of this clonotype. The chain employs TRBV27 and TRBJ2-1; TRBD2 matches at 10 bases. Trimming at V came to 5 bases and at J to 10 bases, leaving 8 bases not matched to a gene. The CDR3 loop spans 14 amino acids. Germline CDR1 is MNHEY and CDR2 is SMNVEV (reference sequence). The CDR3 bases are TGTGCCAGCAGTCACCTACTAGCGGGGCGGGAGCAGTTCTTC. Its protein product is CASSHLLAGREQFF.

This clonotype was seen at least ten times. This rearrangement joins TRBV20-1 to TRBJ2-1; 13 nucleotides match TRBD2. The V gene end was trimmed by 3 bases and the J gene end by 5 bases; junction bases not matched to a gene: 4. CDR1 and CDR2 from the germline V gene are DFQATT and SNEGSKA (reference sequence). The CDR3 has 15 residues. The CDR3 here is CSARIGTSGNNEQFF. DNA of the CDR3: TGCAGTGCTAGGATTGGGACTAGCGGGAACAATGAGCAGTTCTTC.

This clonotype was observed a handful of times. The chain employs TRBV6-2 or TRBV6-3 and TRBJ2-7, with D perhaps matching TRBD1 (6 bases). Germline-derived CDR1 and CDR2 are MNHEY and SVGEGT. CDR3 length equals 13 residues. V was cut by 10 bases and J by 3 bases, with 16 bases left in between. This CDR3 is CATGQSNVYEQYF. CDR3 nucleotide sequence: TGTGCCACCGGACAGTCGAACGTCTACGAGCAGTACTTC.

This clonotype was found a few times. The chain joins TRBV15 to TRBJ1-5, with D perhaps TRBD1 (6 bases). V shed 1 base and J shed 1 base, with 20 bases lying between them. The germline V gene encodes CDR1 LNHNV and CDR2 YYDKDF (reference sequence). The CDR3 sequence is 19 residues long. In DNA form, the CDR3 reads TGTGCCACCAGCAGAGTGGGCAGGGGAAATATGGGCAGCAATCAGCCCCAGCATTTT. Protein: CATSRVGRGNMGSNQPQHF.

This clonotype came up many times. The rearrangement uses TRBV29-1 and TRBJ2-1; TRBD2 is a possible D gene (5 bases). From germline, CDR1 is SQVTM and CDR2 ANQGSEA. This CDR3 has 15 amino acids. Trimming shortened V by 4 bases and J by 3 bases, and 16 bases separated the two germline ends. This CDR3 is CSVVEGSTYYNEQFF. The CDR3 nucleotides read TGCAGCGTTGTCGAGGGTAGTACGTACTACAATGAGCAGTTCTTC.

This clonotype came up many times. The chain recombines TRBV10-3 with TRBJ1-5; D ambiguous. This CDR3 comprises 14 residues. V was cut by 7 bases and J by 1 base, with 11 bases left in between. Germline values: CDR1 ENHRY, CDR2 SYGVKD. The CDR3, as DNA: TGTGCCATCAACCCAGAGGAGAGCAATCAGCCCCAGCATTTT. This gives the protein CAINPEESNQPQHF.

V is TRBV12-3 or TRBV12-4 and J is TRBJ2-7; D unclear. This CDR3 is 11 amino acids long. Trimming stripped 6 bases from V and 6 bases from J, with 9 bases between. DNA of the CDR3: TGTGCCAGCAGCAAGTCTCGCGAGCAGTACTTC. Protein: CASSKSREQYF.

The chain uses TRBV4-2 and TRBJ2-5; 8 positions agree with TRBD1. The CDR3 has 14 residues. After removal of 4 bases from V and 1 base from J, the junction contained 2 bases not matched to a gene. Germline assignment: CDR1 LGHNA and CDR2 YNFKEQ. The CDR3 sequence is CASSPGQVQETQYF. For the CDR3, the DNA is TGTGCCAGCAGCCCGGGACAGGTCCAAGAGACCCAGTACTTC.

V gene TRBV4-1 combines with J gene TRBJ2-1; D possibly matches TRBD1 or TRBD2 (5 bases each). CDR1 and CDR2 (germline): MGHRA, YSYEKL. Trimming left V 1 base short and J 8 bases short, with 12 bases between. The length of the CDR3 is 14 residues. In nucleotides, the CDR3 is TGCGCCAGCAGCCAAGTAGGGACCTTGGATGAGCAGTTCTTC. This gives the protein CASSQVGTLDEQFF.

This clonotype occurred a few times. V is TRBV7-9 and J is TRBJ2-5, with a tentative D call TRBD2 (6 bases). The CDR3 consists of 16 residues. Germline CDR1 and CDR2: SEHNR and FQNEAQ (reference sequence). Trimming stripped 4 bases from V and 4 bases from J, with 19 bases between. The CDR3 reads CASSSLLWGERETQYF. CDR3 coding DNA: TGTGCCAGCAGCTCACTGCTCTGGGGGGAACGAGAGACCCAGTACTTC. Full variable domain (outside the CDR3, taken from reference TRBV7-9 and TRBJ2-5): DTGVSQNPRHKITKRGQNVTFRCDPISEHNRLYWYRQTLGQGPEFLTYFQNEAQLEKSRLLSDRFSAERPKGSFSTLEIQRTEQGDSAMYLCASSSLLWGERETQYFGPGTRLLVL.

This clonotype was recorded a few times. The chain recombines TRBV20-1 with TRBJ2-7; D not resolved. V was trimmed by 3 bases and J by 4 bases, leaving 7 bases between them. In germline, CDR1 is DFQATT, CDR2 SNEGSKA (reference sequence). The CDR3 contains 11 residues. This CDR3 is CSASLGYEQYF. DNA of the CDR3: TGCAGTGCTAGCTTAGGGTACGAGCAGTACTTC.

J is TRBJ2-5 and V is TRBV4-2; 9 positions match TRBD1. Germline V CDR1 and CDR2: LGHNA, YNFKEQ. Trimming removed 4 bases from V and 4 bases from J; junction bases left unmatched: 7. The CDR3 totals 15 residues. The CDR3 DNA is TGTGCCAGCAGCCCCGGGACAGGGTTAAGAGAGACCCAGTACTTC. Encoded protein: CASSPGTGLRETQYF.

The table lists this clonotype with a few counts. The J gene is TRBJ2-3, the V gene TRBV2, with 10 bases matching TRBD2. Germline V gene lookup returns CDR1 SNHLY and CDR2 FYNNEI. This CDR3 spans 16 amino acids. V was pared by 6 bases and J by 1 base, with 7 bases of the junction left unmatched. CDR3 sequence reads: CASSQIGTSGTDTQYF. The CDR3 DNA sequence: TGTGCCAGCAGCCAAATTGGGACTAGCGGCACAGATACGCAGTATTTT.

This clonotype came up a few times. J is TRBJ2-7 and V is TRBV7-9; 7 bases are a match to TRBD2. This CDR3 spans 15 amino acids. The germline CDR1 and CDR2 sequences are SEHNR and FQNEAQ (reference sequence). V lost 3 bases to trimming and J lost 0 bases; unmatched junction nucleotides: 5. The CDR3 protein is CASSFPRGSSYEQYF. For the CDR3, the DNA is TGTGCCAGCAGCTTCCCGCGGGGGAGCTCCTACGAGCAGTACTTC. The entire variable domain, with the rest obtained from reference TRBV7-9 and TRBJ2-7, is as follows: DTGVSQNPRHKITKRGQNVTFRCDPISEHNRLYWYRQTLGQGPEFLTYFQNEAQLEKSRLLSDRFSAERPKGSFSTLEIQRTEQGDSAMYLCASSFPRGSSYEQYFGPGTRLTVT.